This section outlines one T cell receptor (beta chain) sequence together with its context. TCRdb re-called the RT-PCR reads with MiXCR, one entry per CDR3 protein. The table lists about 700,000 distinct CDR3 sequences, approximately 15% of them singletons. Germline CDR1 LNHDA, CDR2 SQIVND (reference sequence). The CDR3 sequence is 12 residues long. The V end was cut by 5 bases, the J end by 6 bases, with 7 bases between. The chain employs TRBV19 and TRBJ1-4; D uncertain. The TCR sequence derives from a female donor in good health, serving as a healthy control. The sample comprised memory CD4+ T cells from blood. In nucleotides, the CDR3 is TGTGCCAGTAGTTCGGGGTATGAAAAACTGTTTTTT. Amino acid sequence: CASSSGYEKLFF.